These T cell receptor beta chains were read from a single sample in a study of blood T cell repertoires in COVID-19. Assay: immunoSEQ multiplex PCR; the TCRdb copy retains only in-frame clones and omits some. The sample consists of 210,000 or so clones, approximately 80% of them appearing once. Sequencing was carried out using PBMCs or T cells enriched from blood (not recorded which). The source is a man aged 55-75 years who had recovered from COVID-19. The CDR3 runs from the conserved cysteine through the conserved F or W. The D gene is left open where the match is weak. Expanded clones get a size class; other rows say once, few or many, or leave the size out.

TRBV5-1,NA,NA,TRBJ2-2,CASSLEAPGELFF,TGCGCCAGCAGCTTGGAAGCCCCCGGGGAGCTGTTTTTT
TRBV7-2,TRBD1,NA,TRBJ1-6,CASSHWDREGSPLHF,TGTGCCAGCAGCCACTGGGACAGGGAGGGATCACCCCTCCACTTT
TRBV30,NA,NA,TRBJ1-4,CAWQATNEKLFF,TGTGCCTGGCAGGCAACTAATGAAAAACTGTTTTTT
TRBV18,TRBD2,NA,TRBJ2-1,CASSPGLAGAEQFF,TGTGCCAGCTCACCGGGACTAGCGGGGGCCGAGCAGTTCTTC
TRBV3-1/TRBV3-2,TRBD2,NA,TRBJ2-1,CASSQGTSGGAQFF,TGTGCCAGCAGCCAAGGAACTAGCGGGGGGGCTCAGTTCTTC
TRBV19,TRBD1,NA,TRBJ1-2,CASSMDRANYGYTF,TGTGCCAGTAGTATGGACAGGGCGAACTATGGCTACACCTTC
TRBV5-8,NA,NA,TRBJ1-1,CASSLVHQGTEAFF,TGTGCCAGCAGCTTGGTACATCAGGGGACTGAAGCTTTCTTT
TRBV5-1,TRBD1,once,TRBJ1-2,CASSLGTGGSGYTF,TGCGCCAGCAGCTTGGGGACAGGGGGGTCTGGCTACACCTTC
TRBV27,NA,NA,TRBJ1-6,CASSLDWEFSPLHF,TGTGCCAGCAGTTTGGACTGGGAATTTTCACCCCTCCACTTT
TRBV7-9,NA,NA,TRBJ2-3,CASSLPRDTQYF,TGTGCCAGCAGCTTACCGCGAGATACGCAGTATTTT
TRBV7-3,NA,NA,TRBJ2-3,CASSFRGDTQYF,TGTGCCAGCAGCTTCCGAGGAGATACGCAGTATTTT
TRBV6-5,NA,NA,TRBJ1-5,CASGGGYSNQPQHF,TGTGCCTCCGGGGGAGGGTATAGCAATCAGCCCCAGCATTTT
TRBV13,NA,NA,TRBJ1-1,CASSHSGRANTEAFF,TGTGCCAGCAGCCACTCGGGCAGGGCGAACACTGAAGCTTTCTTT
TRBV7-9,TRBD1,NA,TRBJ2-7,CASSPSPPGTGIFDEQYF,TGTGCCAGCAGCCCCTCACCCCCCGGGACAGGGATTTTCGACGAGCAGTACTTC
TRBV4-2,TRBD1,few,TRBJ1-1,CASSIGQGGGNTEAFF,TGTGCCAGCAGTATTGGACAGGGCGGGGGAAACACTGAAGCTTTCTTT
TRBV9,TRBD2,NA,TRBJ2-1,CASSVGLRGDYNEQFF,TGTGCCAGCAGCGTAGGTTTGCGGGGGGATTACAATGAGCAGTTCTTC
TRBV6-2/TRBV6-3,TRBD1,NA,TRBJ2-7,CASSPTGTGDEQYF,TGTGCCAGCAGTCCCACCGGGACAGGGGACGAGCAGTACTTC
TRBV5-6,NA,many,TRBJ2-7,CASSNLDSSYEQYF,TGTGCCAGCAGTAATCTAGACAGCTCCTACGAGCAGTACTTC
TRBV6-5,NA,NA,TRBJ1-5,CASKAGNQPQHF,TGTGCCAGCAAAGCCGGGAATCAGCCCCAGCATTTT
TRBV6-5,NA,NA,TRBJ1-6,CASRRVNSPLHF,TGTGCCAGCAGGCGTGTTAATTCACCCCTCCACTTT
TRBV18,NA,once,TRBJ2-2,CASSRTVTGELFF,TGTGCCAGCTCACGAACAGTAACCGGGGAGCTGTTTTTT
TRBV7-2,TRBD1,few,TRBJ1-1,CASSLEDRAEAFF,TGTGCCAGCAGCTTAGAGGACAGGGCTGAAGCTTTCTTT
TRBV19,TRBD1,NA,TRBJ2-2,CASRGGTGGDLSGELFF,TGTGCCAGTAGGGGAGGGACAGGGGGCGATCTGAGCGGGGAGCTGTTTTTT
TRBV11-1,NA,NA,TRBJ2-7,CASSFNPIGLEQYF,TGTGCCAGCAGCTTCAACCCTATCGGTTTGGAGCAGTACTTC
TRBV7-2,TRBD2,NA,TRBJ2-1,CASSLGGAGHSNEQFF,TGTGCCAGCAGCTTAGGGGGAGCGGGGCACTCCAATGAGCAGTTCTTC
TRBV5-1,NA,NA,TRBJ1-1,CASSPLQGGGTEAFF,TGCGCCAGCAGCCCGTTACAGGGCGGGGGGACTGAAGCTTTCTTT
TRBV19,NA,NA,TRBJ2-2,CASSMAAGINTGELFF,TGTGCCAGTAGTATGGCGGCAGGGATTAACACCGGGGAGCTGTTTTTT
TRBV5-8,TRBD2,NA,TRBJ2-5,CASRPPSGGSQETQYF,TGTGCCAGCAGACCACCTAGCGGGGGGAGCCAAGAGACCCAGTACTTC
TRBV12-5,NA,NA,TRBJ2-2,CASGLGQAGSGELFF,TGTGCTAGTGGTTTGGGGCAGGCAGGGTCCGGGGAGCTGTTTTTT
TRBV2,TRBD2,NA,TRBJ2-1,CASSVRGSEDEQFF,TGTGCCAGCAGTGTTCGCGGGAGTGAGGATGAGCAGTTCTTC
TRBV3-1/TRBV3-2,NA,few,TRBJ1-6,CASSQDPTSYNSPLHF,TGTGCCAGCAGCCAAGACCCCACCAGCTATAATTCACCCCTCCACTTT